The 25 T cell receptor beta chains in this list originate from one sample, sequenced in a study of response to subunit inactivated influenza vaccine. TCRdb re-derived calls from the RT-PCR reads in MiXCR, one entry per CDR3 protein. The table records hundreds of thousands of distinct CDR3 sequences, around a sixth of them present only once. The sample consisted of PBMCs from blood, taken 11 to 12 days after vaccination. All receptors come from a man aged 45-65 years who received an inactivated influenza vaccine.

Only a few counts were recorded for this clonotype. The CDR3 bases are TGTGCCAGCAGGTCGGGGGGGGCCTCCGGCGAAGCTTTCTTT. Translating gives CASRSGGASGEAFF. V gene TRBV12-3 or TRBV12-4 combines with J gene TRBJ1-1; tentatively, D is TRBD1 (6 bases). This CDR3 is built from 14 residues. Trimming removed 6 bases from V and 8 bases from J, with 19 bases in between.

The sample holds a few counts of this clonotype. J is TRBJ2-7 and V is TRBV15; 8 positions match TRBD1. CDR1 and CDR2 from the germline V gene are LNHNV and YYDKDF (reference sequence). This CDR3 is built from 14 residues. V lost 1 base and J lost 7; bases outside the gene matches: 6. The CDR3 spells CATSRGGRGLEQYF. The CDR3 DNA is TGTGCCACCAGCAGAGGAGGCAGGGGGCTGGAGCAGTACTTC.

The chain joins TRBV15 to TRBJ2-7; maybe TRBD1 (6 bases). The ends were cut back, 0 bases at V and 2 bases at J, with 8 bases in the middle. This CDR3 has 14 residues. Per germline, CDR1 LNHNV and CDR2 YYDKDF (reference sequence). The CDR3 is CATSRDRDTYEQYF. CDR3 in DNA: TGTGCCACCAGCAGAGATAGGGACACCTACGAGCAGTACTTC.

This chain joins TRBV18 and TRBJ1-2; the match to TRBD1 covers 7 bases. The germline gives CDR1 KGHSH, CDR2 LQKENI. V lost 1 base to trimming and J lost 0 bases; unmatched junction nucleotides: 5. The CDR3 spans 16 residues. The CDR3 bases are TGTGCCAGCTCACCACTCTCACAGGGGCCTAACTATGGCTACACCTTC. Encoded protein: CASSPLSQGPNYGYTF.

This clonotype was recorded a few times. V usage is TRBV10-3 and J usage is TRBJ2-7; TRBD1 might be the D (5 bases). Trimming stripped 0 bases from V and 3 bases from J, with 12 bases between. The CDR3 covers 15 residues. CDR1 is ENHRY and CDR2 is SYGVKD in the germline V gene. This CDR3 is CAISESTGGFYEQYF. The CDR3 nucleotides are TGTGCCATCAGTGAGTCTACAGGTGGGTTCTACGAGCAGTACTTC.

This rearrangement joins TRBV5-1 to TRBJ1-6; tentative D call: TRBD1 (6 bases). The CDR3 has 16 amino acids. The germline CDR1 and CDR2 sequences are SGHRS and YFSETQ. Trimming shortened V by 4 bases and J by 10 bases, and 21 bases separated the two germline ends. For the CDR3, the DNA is TGCGCCAGCAGCGTTGGTGCACAGGGAATAATCTCACCCCTCCACTTT. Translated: CASSVGAQGIISPLHF.

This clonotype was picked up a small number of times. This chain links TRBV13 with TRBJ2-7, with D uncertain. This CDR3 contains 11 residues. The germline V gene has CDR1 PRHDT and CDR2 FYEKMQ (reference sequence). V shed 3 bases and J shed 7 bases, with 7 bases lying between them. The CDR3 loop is CASSFEQEQYF. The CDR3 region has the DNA TGTGCCAGCAGCTTCGAACAGGAGCAGTACTTC.

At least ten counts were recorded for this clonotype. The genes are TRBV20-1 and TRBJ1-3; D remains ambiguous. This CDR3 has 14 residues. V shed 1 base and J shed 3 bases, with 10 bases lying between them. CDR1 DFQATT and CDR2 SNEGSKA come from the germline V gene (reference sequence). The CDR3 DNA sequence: TGCAGTGCTAGAGGGCCCCCGGATGGAAACACCATATATTTT. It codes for CSARGPPDGNTIYF.

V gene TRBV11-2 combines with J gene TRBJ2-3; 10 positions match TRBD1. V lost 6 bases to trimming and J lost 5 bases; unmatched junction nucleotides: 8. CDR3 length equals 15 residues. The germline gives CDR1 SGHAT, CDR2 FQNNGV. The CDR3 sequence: CASRKPGQGLDTQYF. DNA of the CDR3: TGTGCCAGCAGGAAACCGGGACAGGGGCTAGATACGCAGTATTTT.

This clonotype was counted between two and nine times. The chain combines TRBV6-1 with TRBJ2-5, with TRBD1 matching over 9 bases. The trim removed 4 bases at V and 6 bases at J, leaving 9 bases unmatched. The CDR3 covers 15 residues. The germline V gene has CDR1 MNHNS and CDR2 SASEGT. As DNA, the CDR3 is TGTGCCAGCAGTGGGACAGGGGCCGGGTTGAAGACCCAGTACTTC. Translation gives CASSGTGAGLKTQYF.

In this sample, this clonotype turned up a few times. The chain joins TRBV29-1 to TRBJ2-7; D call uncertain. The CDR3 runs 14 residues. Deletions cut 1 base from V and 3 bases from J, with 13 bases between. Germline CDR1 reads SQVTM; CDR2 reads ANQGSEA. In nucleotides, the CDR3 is TGCAGCGTTGAAGCAGGTCGCGACGGCTACGAGCAGTACTTC. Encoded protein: CSVEAGRDGYEQYF.

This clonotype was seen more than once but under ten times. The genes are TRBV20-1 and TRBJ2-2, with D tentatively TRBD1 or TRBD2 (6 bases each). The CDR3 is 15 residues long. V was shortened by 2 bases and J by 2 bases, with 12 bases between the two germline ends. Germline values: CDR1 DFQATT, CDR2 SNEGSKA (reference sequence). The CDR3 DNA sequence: TGCAGTGCTAGATTACGGGGGCGAAACACCGGGGAGCTGTTTTTT. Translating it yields CSARLRGRNTGELFF.

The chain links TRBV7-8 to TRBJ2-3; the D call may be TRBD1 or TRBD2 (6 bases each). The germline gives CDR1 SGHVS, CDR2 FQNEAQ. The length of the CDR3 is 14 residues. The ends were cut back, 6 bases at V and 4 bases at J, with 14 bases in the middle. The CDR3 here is CASRRTRGADTQYF. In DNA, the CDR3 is TGTGCCAGCAGGCGAACAAGGGGGGCAGATACGCAGTATTTT.

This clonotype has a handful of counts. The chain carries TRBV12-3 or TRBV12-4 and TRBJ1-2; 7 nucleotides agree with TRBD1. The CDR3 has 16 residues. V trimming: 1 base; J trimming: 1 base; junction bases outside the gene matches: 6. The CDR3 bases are TGTGCCAGCAGTTTAGTGGCAGGGGGATATAACTATGGCTACACCTTC. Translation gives CASSLVAGGYNYGYTF.

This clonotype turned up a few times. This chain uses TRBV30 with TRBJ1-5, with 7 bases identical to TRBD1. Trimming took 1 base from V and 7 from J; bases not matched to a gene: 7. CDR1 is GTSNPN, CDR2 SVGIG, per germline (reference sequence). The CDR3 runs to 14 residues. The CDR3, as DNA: TGTGCCTGGAGTGCCGACAGGGAAGGCCAGCCCCAGCATTTT. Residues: CAWSADREGQPQHF.

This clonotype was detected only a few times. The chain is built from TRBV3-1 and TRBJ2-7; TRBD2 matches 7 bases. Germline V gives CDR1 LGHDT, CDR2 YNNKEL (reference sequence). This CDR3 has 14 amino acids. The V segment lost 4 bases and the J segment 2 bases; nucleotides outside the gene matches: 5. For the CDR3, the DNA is TGTGCCAGCAGCCCGGGCAGCGGGGCCTACGAGCAGTACTTC. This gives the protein CASSPGSGAYEQYF.

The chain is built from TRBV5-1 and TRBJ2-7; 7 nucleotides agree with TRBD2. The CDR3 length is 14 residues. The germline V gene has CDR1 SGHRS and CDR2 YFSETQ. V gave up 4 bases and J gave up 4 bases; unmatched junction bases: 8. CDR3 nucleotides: TGCGCCAGCAGCCCTGGGGGGGGGAGATACGAGCAGTACTTC. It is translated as CASSPGGGRYEQYF.

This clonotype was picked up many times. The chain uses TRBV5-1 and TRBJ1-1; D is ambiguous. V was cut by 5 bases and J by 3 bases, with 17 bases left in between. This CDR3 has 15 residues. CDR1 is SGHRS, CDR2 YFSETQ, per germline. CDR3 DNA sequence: TGCGCCAGCAGAGGAGGTTACCACCACGACACTGAAGCTTTCTTT. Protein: CASRGGYHHDTEAFF.

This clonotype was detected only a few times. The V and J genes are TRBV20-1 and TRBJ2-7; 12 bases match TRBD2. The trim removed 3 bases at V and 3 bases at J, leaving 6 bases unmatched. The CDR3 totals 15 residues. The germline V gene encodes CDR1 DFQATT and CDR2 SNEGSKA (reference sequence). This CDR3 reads CSARPTSGSIYEQYF. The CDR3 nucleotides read TGCAGTGCTAGGCCGACTAGCGGGAGTATCTACGAGCAGTACTTC.

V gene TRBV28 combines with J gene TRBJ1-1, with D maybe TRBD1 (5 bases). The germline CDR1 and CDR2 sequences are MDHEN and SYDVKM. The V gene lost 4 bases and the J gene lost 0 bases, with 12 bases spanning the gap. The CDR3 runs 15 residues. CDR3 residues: CASSSYGTVNTEAFF. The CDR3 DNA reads TGTGCCAGCAGTTCATACGGGACGGTGAACACTGAAGCTTTCTTT.

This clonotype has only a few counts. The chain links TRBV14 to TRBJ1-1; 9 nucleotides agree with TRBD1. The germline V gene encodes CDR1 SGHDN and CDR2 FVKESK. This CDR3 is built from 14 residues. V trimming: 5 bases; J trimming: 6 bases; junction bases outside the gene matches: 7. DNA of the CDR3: TGTGCCAGCAGCTCCTACAGGGGGCTCTCTGAAGCTTTCTTT. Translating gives CASSSYRGLSEAFF.

This chain's CDR3 is CSVRSYNEQFF. The CDR3 bases are TGCAGCGTCAGGTCGTACAATGAGCAGTTCTTC. V is TRBV29-1 and J is TRBJ2-1; D is undetermined. The CDR3 is made up of 11 amino acids. The germline V and J ends were trimmed by 6 bases and 4 bases, with 7 bases remaining between them. Germline V lookup: CDR1 SQVTM, CDR2 ANQGSEA.

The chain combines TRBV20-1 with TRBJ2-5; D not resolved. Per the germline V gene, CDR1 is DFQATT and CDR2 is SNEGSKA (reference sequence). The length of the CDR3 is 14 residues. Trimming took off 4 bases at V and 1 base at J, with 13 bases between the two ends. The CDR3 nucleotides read TGCAGTGCTATGCGGACGGAATTCCAAGAGACCCAGTACTTC. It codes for CSAMRTEFQETQYF.

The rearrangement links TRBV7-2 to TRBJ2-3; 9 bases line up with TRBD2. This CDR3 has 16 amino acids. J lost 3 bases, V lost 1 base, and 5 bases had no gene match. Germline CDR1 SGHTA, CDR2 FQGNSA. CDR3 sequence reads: CASSLVRGGGTDTQYF. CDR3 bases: TGTGCCAGCAGCTTAGTGCGGGGGGGCGGGACAGATACGCAGTATTTT.

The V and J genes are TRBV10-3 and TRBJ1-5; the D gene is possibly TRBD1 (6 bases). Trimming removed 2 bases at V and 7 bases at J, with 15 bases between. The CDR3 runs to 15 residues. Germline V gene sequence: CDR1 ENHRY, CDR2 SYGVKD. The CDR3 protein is CAISERGGSRQPQHF. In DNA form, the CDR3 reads TGTGCCATCAGTGAGAGGGGGGGTTCGAGGCAGCCCCAGCATTTT.